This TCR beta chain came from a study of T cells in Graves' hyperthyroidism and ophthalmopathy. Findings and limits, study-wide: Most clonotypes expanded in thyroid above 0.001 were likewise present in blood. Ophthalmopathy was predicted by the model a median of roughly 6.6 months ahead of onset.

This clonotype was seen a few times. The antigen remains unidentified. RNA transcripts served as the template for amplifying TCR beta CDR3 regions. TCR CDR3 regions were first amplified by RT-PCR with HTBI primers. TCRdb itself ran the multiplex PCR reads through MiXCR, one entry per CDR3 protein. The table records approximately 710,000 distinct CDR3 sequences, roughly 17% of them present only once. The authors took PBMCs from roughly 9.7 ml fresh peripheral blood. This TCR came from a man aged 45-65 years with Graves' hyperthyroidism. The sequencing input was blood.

CDR3 sequence: CASSLGTGTLDLDIQYF. The CDR3 DNA reads TGTGCCAGCAGCCTCGGGACAGGGACCCTTGATTTGGACATTCAGTACTTC. V usage is TRBV9 and J usage is TRBJ2-4; 9 bases map to TRBD1. This CDR3 comprises 17 residues. Germline values: CDR1 SGDLS, CDR2 YYNGEE. The junction had 16 bases not matched to a gene; V was cut back by 4 bases and J by 8 bases.